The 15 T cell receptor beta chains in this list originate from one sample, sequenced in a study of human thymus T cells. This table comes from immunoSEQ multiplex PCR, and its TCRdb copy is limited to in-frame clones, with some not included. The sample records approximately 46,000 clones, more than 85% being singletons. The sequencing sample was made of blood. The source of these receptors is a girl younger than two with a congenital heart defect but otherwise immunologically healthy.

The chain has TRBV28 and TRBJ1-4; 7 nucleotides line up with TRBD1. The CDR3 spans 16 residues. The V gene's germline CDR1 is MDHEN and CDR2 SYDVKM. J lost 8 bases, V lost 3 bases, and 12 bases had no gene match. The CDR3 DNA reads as TGTGCCAGCAGTTTCCAGGGGGTATTAGCTGAGGAAAAACTGTTTTTT. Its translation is CASSFQGVLAEEKLFF.

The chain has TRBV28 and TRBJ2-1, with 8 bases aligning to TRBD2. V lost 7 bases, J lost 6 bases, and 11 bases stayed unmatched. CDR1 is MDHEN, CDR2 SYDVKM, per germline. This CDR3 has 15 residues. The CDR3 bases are TGTGCCAGCAACCGGGGGGGCCTTTCGAGCAATGAGCAGTTCTTC. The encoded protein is CASNRGGLSSNEQFF.

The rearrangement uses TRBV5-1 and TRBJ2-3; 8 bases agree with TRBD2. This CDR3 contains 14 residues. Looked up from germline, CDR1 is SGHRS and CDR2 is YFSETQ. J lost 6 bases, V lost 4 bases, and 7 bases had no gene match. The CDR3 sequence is CASSPGTSFDTQYF. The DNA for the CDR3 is TGCGCCAGCAGCCCGGGGACTAGTTTTGATACGCAGTATTTT.

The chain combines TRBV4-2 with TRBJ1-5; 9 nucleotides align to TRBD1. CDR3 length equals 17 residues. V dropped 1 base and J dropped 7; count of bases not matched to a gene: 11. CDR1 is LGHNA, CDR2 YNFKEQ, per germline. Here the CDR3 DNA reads TGTGCCAGCAGCCAAGGGGGGACAGGGAAAGGAGGGCAGCCCCAGCATTTT. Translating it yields CASSQGGTGKGGQPQHF.

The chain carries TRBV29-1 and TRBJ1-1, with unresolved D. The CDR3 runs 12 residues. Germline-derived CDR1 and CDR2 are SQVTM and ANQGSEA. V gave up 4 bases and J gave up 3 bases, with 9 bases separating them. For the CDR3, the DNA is TGCAGCGTTGGGTGGATGGACACTGAAGCTTTCTTT. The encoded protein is CSVGWMDTEAFF.

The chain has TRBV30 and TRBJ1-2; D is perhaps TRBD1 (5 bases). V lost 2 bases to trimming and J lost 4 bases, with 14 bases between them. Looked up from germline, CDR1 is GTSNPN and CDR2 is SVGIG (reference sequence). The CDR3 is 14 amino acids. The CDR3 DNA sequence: TGTGCCTGGAGTCGTGTGGGGCGTCTCTATGGCTACACCTTC. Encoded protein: CAWSRVGRLYGYTF.

CDR3 in amino acids: CASSVGQLAKNIQYF. The CDR3 DNA follows: TGTGCCAGCAGCGTGGGTCAGCTAGCCAAAAACATTCAGTACTTC. This chain uses TRBV9 with TRBJ2-4, with unresolved D. CDR3 length: 15 amino acids. V was trimmed by 2 bases and J by 0 bases, leaving 9 bases between them. CDR1 is SGDLS and CDR2 is YYNGEE in the germline V gene.

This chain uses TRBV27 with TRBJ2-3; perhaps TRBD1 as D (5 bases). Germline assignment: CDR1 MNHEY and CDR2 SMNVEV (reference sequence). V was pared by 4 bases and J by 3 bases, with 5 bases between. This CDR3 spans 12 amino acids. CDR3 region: CASSSGTDTQYF. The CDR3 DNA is TGTGCCAGCAGTTCAGGGACAGATACGCAGTATTTT.

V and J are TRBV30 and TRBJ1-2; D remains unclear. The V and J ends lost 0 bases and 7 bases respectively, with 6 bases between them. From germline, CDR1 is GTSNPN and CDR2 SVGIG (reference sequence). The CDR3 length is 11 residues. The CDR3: CAWSVGSGYTF. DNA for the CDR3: TGTGCCTGGAGTGTAGGGTCTGGCTACACCTTC. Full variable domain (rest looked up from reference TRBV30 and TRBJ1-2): SQTIHQWPATLVQPVGSPLSLECTVEGTSNPNLYWYRQAAGRGLQLLFYSVGIGQISSEVPQNLSASRPQDRQFILSSKKLLLSDSGFYLCAWSVGSGYTFGSGTRLTVV.

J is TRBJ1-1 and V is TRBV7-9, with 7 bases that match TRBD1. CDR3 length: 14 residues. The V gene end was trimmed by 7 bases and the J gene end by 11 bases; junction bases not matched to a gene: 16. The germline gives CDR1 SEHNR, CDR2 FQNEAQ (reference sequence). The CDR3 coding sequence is TGTGCCAGCACCAACGCTGACAGGGAACGGGGGGCTTTCTTT. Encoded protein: CASTNADRERGAFF.

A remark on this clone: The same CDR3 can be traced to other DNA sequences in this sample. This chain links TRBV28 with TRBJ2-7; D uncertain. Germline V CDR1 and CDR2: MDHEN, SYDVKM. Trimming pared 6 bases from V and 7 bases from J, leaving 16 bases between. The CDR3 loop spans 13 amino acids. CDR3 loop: CASSPADLLEQYF. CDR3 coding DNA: TGTGCCAGCAGCCCTGCTGATTTACTGGAGCAGTACTTC.

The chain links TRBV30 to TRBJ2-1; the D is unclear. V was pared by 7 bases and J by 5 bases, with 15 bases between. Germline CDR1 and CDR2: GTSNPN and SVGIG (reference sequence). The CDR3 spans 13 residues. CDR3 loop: CASLGRRDNEQFF. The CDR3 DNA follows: TGTGCCTCCCTAGGAAGGAGAGACAATGAGCAGTTCTTC.

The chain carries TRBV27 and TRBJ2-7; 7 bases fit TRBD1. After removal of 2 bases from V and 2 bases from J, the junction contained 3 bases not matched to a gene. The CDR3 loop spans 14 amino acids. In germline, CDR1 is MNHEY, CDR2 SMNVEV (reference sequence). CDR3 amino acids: CASSLGDSTYEQYF. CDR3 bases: TGTGCCAGCAGTTTAGGGGACAGCACCTACGAGCAGTACTTC.

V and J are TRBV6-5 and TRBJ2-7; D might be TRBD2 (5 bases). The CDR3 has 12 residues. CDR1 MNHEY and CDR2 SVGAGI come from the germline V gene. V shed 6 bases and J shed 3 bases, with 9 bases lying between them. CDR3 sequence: CASSRSGYEQYF. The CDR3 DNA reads TGTGCCAGCAGCCGCAGCGGCTACGAGCAGTACTTC.

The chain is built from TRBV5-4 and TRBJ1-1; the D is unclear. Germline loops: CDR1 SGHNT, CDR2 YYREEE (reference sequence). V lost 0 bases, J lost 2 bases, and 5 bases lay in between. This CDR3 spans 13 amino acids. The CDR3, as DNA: TGTGCCAGCAGCTTGGAAGGAAACACTGAAGCTTTCTTT. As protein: CASSLEGNTEAFF.